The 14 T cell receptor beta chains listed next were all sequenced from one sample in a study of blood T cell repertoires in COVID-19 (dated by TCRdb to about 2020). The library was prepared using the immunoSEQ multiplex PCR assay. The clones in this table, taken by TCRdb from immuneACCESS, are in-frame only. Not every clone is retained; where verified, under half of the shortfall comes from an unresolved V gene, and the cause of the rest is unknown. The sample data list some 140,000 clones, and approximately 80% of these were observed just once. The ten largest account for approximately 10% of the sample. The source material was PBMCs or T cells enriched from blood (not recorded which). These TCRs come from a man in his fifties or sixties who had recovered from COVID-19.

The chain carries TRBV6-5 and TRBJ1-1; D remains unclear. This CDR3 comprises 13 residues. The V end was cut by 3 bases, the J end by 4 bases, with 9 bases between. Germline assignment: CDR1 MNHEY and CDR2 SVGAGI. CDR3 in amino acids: CASSYRPGTEAFF. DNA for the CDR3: TGTGCCAGCAGTTATAGGCCGGGCACTGAAGCTTTCTTT.

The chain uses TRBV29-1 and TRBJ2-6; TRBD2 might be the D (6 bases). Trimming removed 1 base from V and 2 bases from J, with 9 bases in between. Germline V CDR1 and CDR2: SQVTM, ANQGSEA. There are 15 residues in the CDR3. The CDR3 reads CSVEAEGTGANVLTF. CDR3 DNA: TGCAGCGTTGAAGCGGAGGGTACTGGGGCCAACGTCCTGACTTTC.

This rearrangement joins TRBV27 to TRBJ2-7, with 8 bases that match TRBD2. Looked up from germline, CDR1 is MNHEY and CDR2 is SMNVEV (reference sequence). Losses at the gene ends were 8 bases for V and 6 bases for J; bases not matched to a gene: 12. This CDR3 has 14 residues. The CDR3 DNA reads TGTGCCAGCGGCATACGGGGGGGCCTATCCGAGCAGTACTTC. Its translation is CASGIRGGLSEQYF.

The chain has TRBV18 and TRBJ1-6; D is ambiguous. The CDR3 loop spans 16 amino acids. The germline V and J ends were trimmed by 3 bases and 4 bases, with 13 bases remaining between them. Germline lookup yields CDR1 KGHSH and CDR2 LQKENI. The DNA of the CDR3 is TGTGCCAGCTCACCCGGGTCAGAAATATATAATTCACCCCTCCACTTT. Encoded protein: CASSPGSEIYNSPLHF.

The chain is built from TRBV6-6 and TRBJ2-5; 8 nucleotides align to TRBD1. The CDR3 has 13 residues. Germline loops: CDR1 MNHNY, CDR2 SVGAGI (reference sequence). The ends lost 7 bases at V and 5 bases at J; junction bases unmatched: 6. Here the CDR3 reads CASNSDREETQYF. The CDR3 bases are TGTGCCAGCAACTCGGACAGGGAGGAGACCCAGTACTTC.

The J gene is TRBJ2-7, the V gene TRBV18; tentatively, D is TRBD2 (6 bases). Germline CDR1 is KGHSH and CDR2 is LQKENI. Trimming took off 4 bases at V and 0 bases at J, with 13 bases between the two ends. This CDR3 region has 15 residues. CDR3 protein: CASSLRESTSYEQYF. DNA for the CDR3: TGTGCCAGCTCACTACGGGAGAGTACCTCCTACGAGCAGTACTTC.

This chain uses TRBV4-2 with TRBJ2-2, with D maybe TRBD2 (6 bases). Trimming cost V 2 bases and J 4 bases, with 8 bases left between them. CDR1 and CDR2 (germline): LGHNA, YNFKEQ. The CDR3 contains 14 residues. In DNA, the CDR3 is TGTGCCAGCAGCCAACTAGCGAGCACCGGGGAGCTGTTTTTT. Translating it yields CASSQLASTGELFF.

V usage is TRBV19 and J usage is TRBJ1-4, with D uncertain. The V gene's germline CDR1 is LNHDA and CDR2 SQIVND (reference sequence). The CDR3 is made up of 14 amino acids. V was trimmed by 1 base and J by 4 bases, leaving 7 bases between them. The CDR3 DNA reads TGTGCCAGTAGTATAGGCCAGGTTAATGAAAAACTGTTTTTT. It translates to CASSIGQVNEKLFF.

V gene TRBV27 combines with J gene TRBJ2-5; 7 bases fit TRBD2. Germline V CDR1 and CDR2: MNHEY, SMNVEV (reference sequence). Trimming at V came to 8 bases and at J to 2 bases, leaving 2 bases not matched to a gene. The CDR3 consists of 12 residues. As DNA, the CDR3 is TGTGCCAGCCGGGGACTACAAGAGACCCAGTACTTC. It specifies CASRGLQETQYF.

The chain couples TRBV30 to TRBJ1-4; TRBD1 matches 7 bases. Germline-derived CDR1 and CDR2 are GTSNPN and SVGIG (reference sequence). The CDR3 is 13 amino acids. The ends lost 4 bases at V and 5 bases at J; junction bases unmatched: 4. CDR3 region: CAWTKTGNEKLFF. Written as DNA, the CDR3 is TGTGCCTGGACCAAGACAGGGAATGAAAAACTGTTTTTT.

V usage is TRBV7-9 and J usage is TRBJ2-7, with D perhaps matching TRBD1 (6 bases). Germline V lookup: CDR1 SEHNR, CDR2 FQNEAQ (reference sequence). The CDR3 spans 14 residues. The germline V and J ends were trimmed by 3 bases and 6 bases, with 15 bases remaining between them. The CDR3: CASSFSTRGSEQYF. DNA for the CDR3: TGTGCCAGCAGCTTCAGTACTAGGGGGTCCGAGCAGTACTTC.

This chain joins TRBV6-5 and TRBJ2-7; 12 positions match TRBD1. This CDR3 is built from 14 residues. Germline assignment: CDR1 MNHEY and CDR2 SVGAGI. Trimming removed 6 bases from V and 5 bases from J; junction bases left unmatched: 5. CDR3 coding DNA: TGTGCCAGCAGCCCGGGACAGGGGGCTGACGAGCAGTACTTC. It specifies CASSPGQGADEQYF.

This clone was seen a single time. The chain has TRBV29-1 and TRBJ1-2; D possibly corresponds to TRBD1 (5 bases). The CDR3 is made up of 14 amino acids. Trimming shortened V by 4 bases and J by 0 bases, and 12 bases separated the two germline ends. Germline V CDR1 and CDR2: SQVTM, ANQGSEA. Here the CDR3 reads CSVGRGTPNYGYTF. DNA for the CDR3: TGCAGCGTTGGGCGGGGCACGCCTAACTATGGCTACACCTTC.

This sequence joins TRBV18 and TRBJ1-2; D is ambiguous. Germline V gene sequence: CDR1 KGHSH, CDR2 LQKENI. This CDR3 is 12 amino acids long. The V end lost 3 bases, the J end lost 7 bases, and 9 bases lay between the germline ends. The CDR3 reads CASSPREGGYTF. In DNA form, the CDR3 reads TGTGCCAGCTCACCCCGGGAGGGTGGCTACACCTTC.